This T cell receptor (beta chain) was obtained from a study of blood T cell repertoires in COVID-19. In the study overall: Sites in the United States, Italy and Spain provided acute and convalescent COVID-19 samples. T cells, B-cell-depleted T cells, or PBMCs provided the cDNA or gDNA that served as material.

Patients of the Seattle cohort, enrolled during active infection, were followed longitudinally. This CDR3 spans 12 amino acids. Germline loops: CDR1 SGHRS, CDR2 YFSETQ. Trimming pared 2 bases from V and 4 bases from J, leaving 5 bases between. This clone was observed a few times. Authors' methods: Scientists estimated how many nucleated cells there were by amplifying reference gene primers. Sequenced by immunoSEQ multiplex PCR; TCRdb stores in-frame clones only, minus some. That table furnishes V, J and clone size, whereas the DNA furnished D and trimming. Here the sample spans approximately 240,000 clones, around nine tenths being singletons.

The source of this sequence is a man aged 25-40 years with COVID-19, enrolled during active disease. J is TRBJ2-3 and V is TRBV5-1, with D perhaps matching TRBD1 (5 bases). The specimen sequenced was peripheral blood. The CDR3 coding sequence is TGCGCCAGCAGCTTAGGGGCAGATACGCAGTATTTT. Translating it yields CASSLGADTQYF.